The rows below give T cell receptor beta chains drawn from one sample of a study of beta chain features in type 1 diabetes. This table comes from immunoSEQ multiplex PCR, and its TCRdb copy is limited to in-frame clones, with some not included. Here the sample spans about 290,000 clones, about 7.8% being singletons. The specimen sequenced was central memory CD4+ T cells from blood. These receptors came from a woman aged 18 to 35 in good health. Both conserved end residues are trimmed from each CDR3. Each record gives: J gene, V gene, CDR3 protein.

TRBJ1-1,TRBV2,ASRLTGVEAF
TRBJ2-2,TRBV7-9,ASSRDSTGELF
TRBJ2-3,TRBV5-4,ASSLVGKGNTDTQY
TRBJ2-5,TRBV29-1,SARQGPETQY
TRBJ1-5,TRBV15,ATSRDSFTGDQPQH
TRBJ2-2,TRBV2,ASRATDGELF
TRBJ1-4,TRBV6-5,ASRTARGANEKLF
TRBJ2-5,TRBV2,ASRGGLQETQY
TRBJ1-2,TRBV15,ATSRDRVWGYT
TRBJ2-5,TRBV4-2,ASSPTSGGARETQY
TRBJ2-3,TRBV7-2,ASSLGVVTDTQY
TRBJ2-1,TRBV2,ASNPLAYNEQF
TRBJ2-1,TRBV7-2,ASSLASSVVGDEQF
TRBJ2-7,TRBV7-2,ASSPDGYEQY
TRBJ1-1,TRBV6-1,ASREGGHTEAF
TRBJ2-1,TRBV6-5,ASTRGAGVGNEQF
TRBJ1-2,TRBV28,ASSLGARLSYGYT
TRBJ2-1,TRBV5-4,ASSLEGGGGREQF
TRBJ1-4,TRBV9,ASSTAGSNEKLF
TRBJ1-5,TRBV7-9,ASSLEPGFGQPQH
TRBJ1-1,TRBV27,ASSLGRDLRAF
TRBJ1-5,TRBV15,ATSRDKGGQPQH
TRBJ2-3,TRBV29-1,SVCSGARTDTQY
TRBJ2-2,TRBV15,ATSRGRQANTGELF
TRBJ1-5,TRBV18,ASSPRTDQPQH
TRBJ1-6,TRBV9,ASSVGFGQGANSPLH
TRBJ1-4,TRBV7-9,ASSKGGESEKLF
TRBJ2-2,TRBV11-3,ASSLVYDTGELF
TRBJ1-4,TRBV15,ATSASFAQGEKLF
TRBJ2-5,TRBV7-2,ASRRGTGGGETQY
TRBJ2-1,TRBV7-2,ASSFSNEQF
TRBJ2-5,TRBV18,ASSPDWGETQY
TRBJ2-1,TRBV7-3,ASSYQLSSYNEQF
TRBJ2-2,TRBV7-3,ASTDRVPGELF
TRBJ1-3,TRBV5-1,ASGGTGEGNTIY
TRBJ1-4,TRBV7-9,ASSLAWGNNEKLF
TRBJ2-5,TRBV5-6,ASSWLQETQY
TRBJ1-2,TRBV18,ASSQGQGRNGYT
TRBJ2-1,TRBV11-3,ASSLSQGGEQF
TRBJ2-1,TRBV5-1,ASSLTSGSVGEQF
TRBJ1-3,TRBV28,ASSLGGYSGNTIY
TRBJ2-1,TRBV7-2,ASSLDGLDGRFPF
TRBJ1-2,TRBV28,ASSGLKVYGYT
TRBJ1-6,TRBV7-2,ASSLQGFSSPLH
TRBJ1-4,TRBV7-9,ASRGDSRNEKLF
TRBJ1-1,TRBV5-1,ASSPRRGVNTEAF
TRBJ2-2,TRBV6-1,ASSVIPVPQGGELF
TRBJ2-5,TRBV5-4,ASRKESGAGGETQY
TRBJ1-1,TRBV7-2,ASSFYWGQTEAF
TRBJ2-3,TRBV9,ASSVGRRRSSTDTQY
TRBJ2-5,TRBV7-2,ASSPRDQETQY
TRBJ2-3,TRBV7-3,ASSLGDDTDTQY
TRBJ2-3,TRBV7-9,ASSPSLAATSPWY
TRBJ1-1,TRBV5-4,ASSLAAALGAAF